One sample yielded the 19 T cell receptor beta chains listed below, sequenced in a study of blood T cell repertoires in COVID-19. The method was immunoSEQ multiplex PCR; TCRdb's version includes in-frame clones alone and lacks a portion of them. In the table there are about 220,000 clones, around 81% of which are singletons. The source material was peripheral blood. The receptor source for this set is a woman in her 70s with acute or convalescent COVID-19.

DNA of the CDR3: TGCGCCAGCAGCCAAACTCAGGACGGGGAGCTGTTTTTT. Its protein product is CASSQTQDGELFF. The J gene is TRBJ2-2, the V gene TRBV4-1; D gene uncertain. Trimming pared 2 bases from V and 7 bases from J, leaving 8 bases between. The CDR3 is 13 amino acids. Germline CDR1 is MGHRA and CDR2 is YSYEKL.

The rearrangement links TRBV7-3 to TRBJ1-6, with a possible D match to TRBD1 (5 bases). The V gene's germline CDR1 is SGHTA and CDR2 FQGTGA. Deletions cut 6 bases from V and 6 bases from J, with 12 bases between. The CDR3 runs to 14 residues. In DNA form, the CDR3 reads TGTGCCAGCAGGTCCGGGACTGGTAATTCACCCCTCCACTTT. As protein: CASRSGTGNSPLHF.

The chain combines TRBV12-2 with TRBJ1-2. TRBV12-2 is designated a pseudogene. This CDR3 is 11 amino acids long. The CDR3, as DNA: TGTGCAAGTTCGGGGGTGCGCGGCTACACCTTC. It specifies CASSGVRGYTF.

This clone was seen only once. The chain carries TRBV29-1 and TRBJ1-5; D not certain. CDR1 SQVTM and CDR2 ANQGSEA come from the germline V gene. The germline V and J ends were trimmed by 7 bases and 6 bases, with 16 bases remaining between them. The CDR3 extends over 13 amino acids. CDR3 DNA: TGCAGCGGTACAACGGGTCGAGGTCAGCCCCAGCATTTT. It encodes CSGTTGRGQPQHF. Full variable domain (remainder filled in from reference TRBV29-1 and TRBJ1-5): SAVISQKPSRDICQRGTSLTIQCQVDSQVTMMFWYRQQPGQSLTLIATANQGSEATYESGFVIDKFPISRPNLTFSTLTVSNMSPEDSSIYLCSGTTGRGQPQHFGDGTRLSIL.

This sequence joins TRBV6-4 and TRBJ2-2; D is unresolved. The CDR3 has 15 residues. Germline loops: CDR1 MRHNA, CDR2 SNTAGT. V was pared by 8 bases and J by 4 bases, with 17 bases between. The CDR3 is CASPRRRQFTGELFF. The CDR3, as DNA: TGTGCCAGCCCTCGGCGCAGGCAATTCACCGGGGAGCTGTTTTTT.

This clone has only one observation. V is TRBV10-3 and J is TRBJ2-3; D is possibly TRBD1 (6 bases). The length of the CDR3 is 12 residues. Germline CDR1 and CDR2: ENHRY and SYGVKD. V gave up 6 bases and J gave up 4 bases, with 8 bases separating them. CDR3 protein: CAIRGAADTQYF. The CDR3 DNA sequence: TGTGCCATCAGGGGGGCGGCAGATACGCAGTATTTT.

The chain has TRBV19 and TRBJ1-5; 8 bases align to TRBD1. The CDR3 sequence is 15 residues long. Losses at the gene ends were 3 bases for V and 2 bases for J; bases not matched to a gene: 3. CDR1 is LNHDA, CDR2 SQIVND, per germline (reference sequence). Here the CDR3 DNA reads TGTGCCAGTAGTATGGCAGGGGGCCGCAATCAGCCCCAGCATTTT. As protein: CASSMAGGRNQPQHF.

The chain has TRBV19 and TRBJ1-5, with 7 bases matching TRBD1. The CDR3 totals 16 residues. J gave up 1 base and V 4 bases, and 7 bases lay outside the gene matches. From germline, CDR1 is LNHDA and CDR2 SQIVND (reference sequence). CDR3: CASSTPTGISNQPQHF. Written as DNA, the CDR3 is TGTGCCAGTAGTACACCGACAGGGATAAGCAATCAGCCCCAGCATTTT.

This clone was observed at least ten times. This chain uses TRBV2 with TRBJ2-7; TRBD1 matches at 9 bases. The germline gives CDR1 SNHLY, CDR2 FYNNEI. The CDR3 consists of 12 residues. In DNA, the CDR3 is TGTGCTCTGGGACAGGGTCGTGCCGAGCAGTACTTC. Translation gives CALGQGRAEQYF.

With respect to this clone: The sample contains more than one DNA sequence encoding this CDR3. The V gene is TRBV5-1, the J gene TRBJ1-1; no clear D gene. The CDR3 runs 14 residues. V was shortened by 0 bases and J by 0 bases, with 6 bases between the two germline ends. Germline lookup yields CDR1 SGHRS and CDR2 YFSETQ. The CDR3 DNA reads TGCGCCAGCAGCTTGGACGGGATGAACACTGAAGCTTTCTTT. Translated: CASSLDGMNTEAFF.

This clone showed up just once. The chain links TRBV7-2 to TRBJ1-5; D remains unclear. V lost 5 bases to trimming and J lost 2 bases, with 7 bases between them. The CDR3 loop spans 13 amino acids. Germline V gives CDR1 SGHTA, CDR2 FQGNSA. The CDR3 DNA reads TGTGCCAGCAGCATCCGGGGCAATCAGCCCCAGCATTTT. It specifies CASSIRGNQPQHF.

Regarding this clone: This sample includes further DNA sequences coding for the same CDR3. For the CDR3, the DNA is TGTGCCAGCAGCCTGGGACAGGCTCAAGAGACCCAGTACTTC. It yields the protein CASSLGQAQETQYF. The J gene is TRBJ2-5, the V gene TRBV7-2; 8 bases match TRBD1. Germline lookup yields CDR1 SGHTA and CDR2 FQGNSA. V lost 5 bases to trimming and J lost 2 bases; unmatched junction nucleotides: 4. The length of the CDR3 is 14 residues.

In DNA, the CDR3 is TGCAGTGCTAGTCCCCTCAAGCTTATAGACACAGATACGCAGTATTTT. Protein product: CSASPLKLIDTDTQYF. This rearrangement joins TRBV20-1 to TRBJ2-3; D is undetermined. Trimming took off 3 bases at V and 2 bases at J, with 18 bases between the two ends. CDR1 and CDR2 (germline): DFQATT, SNEGSKA (reference sequence). This CDR3 has 16 amino acids.

The rearrangement uses TRBV2 and TRBJ2-1; TRBD2 matches 11 bases. The germline V gene encodes CDR1 SNHLY and CDR2 FYNNEI. The V segment lost 7 bases and the J segment 4 bases; nucleotides outside the gene matches: 3. The length of the CDR3 is 14 residues. This CDR3 reads CASKLAGAYNEQFF. CDR3 DNA sequence: TGTGCCAGCAAACTAGCGGGGGCGTACAATGAGCAGTTCTTC.

The chain has TRBV9 and TRBJ2-2; TRBD1 agrees at 10 bases. V lost 7 bases and J lost 4; bases outside the gene matches: 13. Germline CDR1 is SGDLS and CDR2 is YYNGEE. The CDR3 sequence is 17 residues long. CDR3 in amino acids: CASAPGQGIWGTGELFF. The CDR3 bases are TGTGCCAGCGCCCCGGGACAGGGGATTTGGGGCACCGGGGAGCTGTTTTTT. The variable domain in full, completed from reference TRBV9 and TRBJ2-2, reads DSGVTQTPKHLITATGQRVTLRCSPRSGDLSVYWYQQSLDQGLQFLIQYYNGEERAKGNILERFSAQQFPDLHSELNLSSLELGDSALYFCASAPGQGIWGTGELFFGEGSRLTVL.

The chain couples TRBV18 to TRBJ2-7; TRBD1 is a possible D gene (6 bases). There are 14 residues in the CDR3. V was shortened by 6 bases and J by 3 bases, with 15 bases between the two germline ends. CDR1 and CDR2 from the germline V gene are KGHSH and LQKENI. The CDR3 protein is CASSPGASFYEQYF. CDR3 DNA: TGTGCCAGCTCCCCAGGGGCGTCTTTCTACGAGCAGTACTTC.

The chain couples TRBV5-6 to TRBJ2-3; 8 bases are shared with TRBD2. Germline V gene lookup returns CDR1 SGHDT and CDR2 YYEEEE. With 8 bases clipped from V and 5 bases from J, the junction kept 16 bases outside the gene matches. The CDR3 is 16 residues long. In DNA form, the CDR3 reads TGTGCCAGAATCAAAATCCTAGCGGGCAGGCAAGATACGCAGTATTTT. It translates to CARIKILAGRQDTQYF.

CDR3 sequence reads: CASSLTTTTGGEQYF. CDR3 sequence (DNA): TGTGCCAGCAGCCTCACCACCACGACAGGGGGAGAGCAGTACTTC. The chain carries TRBV7-2 and TRBJ2-7, with 9 bases aligning to TRBD1. V lost 5 bases to trimming and J lost 7 bases; unmatched junction nucleotides: 12. The germline V gene has CDR1 SGHTA and CDR2 FQGNSA. The CDR3 sequence is 15 residues long.

This clone has a single count. Here the CDR3 reads CAWSGSPGTGNTEAFF. The CDR3, as DNA: TGTGCCTGGAGTGGTTCCCCCGGGACAGGGAACACTGAAGCTTTCTTT. The chain combines TRBV30 with TRBJ1-1; 8 nucleotides agree with TRBD1. Germline trimming cut 1 base from V and 1 base from J; bases unmatched to any gene: 8. Germline V gene data show CDR1 as GTSNPN and CDR2 as SVGIG (reference sequence). The CDR3 spans 16 residues.